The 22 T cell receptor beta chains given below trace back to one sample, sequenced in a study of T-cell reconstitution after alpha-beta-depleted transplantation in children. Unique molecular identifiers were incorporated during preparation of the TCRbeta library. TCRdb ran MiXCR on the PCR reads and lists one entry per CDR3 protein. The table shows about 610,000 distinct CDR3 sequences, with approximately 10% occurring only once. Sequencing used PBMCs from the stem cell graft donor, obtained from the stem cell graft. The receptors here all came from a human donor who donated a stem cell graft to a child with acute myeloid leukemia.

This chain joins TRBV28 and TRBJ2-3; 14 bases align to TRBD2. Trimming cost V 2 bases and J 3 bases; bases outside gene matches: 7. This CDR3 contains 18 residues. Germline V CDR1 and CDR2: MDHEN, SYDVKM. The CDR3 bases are TGTGCCAGCAGTTTAGCCGGACTAGCGGGAGGAGGAACAGATACGCAGTATTTT. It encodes CASSLAGLAGGGTDTQYF.

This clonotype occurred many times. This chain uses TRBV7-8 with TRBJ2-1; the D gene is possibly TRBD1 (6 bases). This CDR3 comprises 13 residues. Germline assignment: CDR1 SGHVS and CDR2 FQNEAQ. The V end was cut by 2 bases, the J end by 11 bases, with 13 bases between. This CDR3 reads CASSLRMGDKQFF. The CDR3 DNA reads TGTGCCAGCAGCTTACGCATGGGGGACAAGCAGTTCTTC.

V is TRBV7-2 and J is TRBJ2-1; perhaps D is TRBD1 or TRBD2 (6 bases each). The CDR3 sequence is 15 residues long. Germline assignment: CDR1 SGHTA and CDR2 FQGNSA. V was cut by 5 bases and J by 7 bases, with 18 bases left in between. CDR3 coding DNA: TGTGCCAGCAGCACCAGGGGAAGCGGGCGGAATGAGCAGTTCTTC. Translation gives CASSTRGSGRNEQFF. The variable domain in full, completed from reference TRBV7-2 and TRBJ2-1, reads GAGVSQSPSNKVTEKGKDVELRCDPISGHTALYWYRQSLGQGLEFLIYFQGNSAPDKSGLPSDRFSAERTGGSVSTLTIQRTQQEDSAVYLCASSTRGSGRNEQFFGPGTRLTVL.

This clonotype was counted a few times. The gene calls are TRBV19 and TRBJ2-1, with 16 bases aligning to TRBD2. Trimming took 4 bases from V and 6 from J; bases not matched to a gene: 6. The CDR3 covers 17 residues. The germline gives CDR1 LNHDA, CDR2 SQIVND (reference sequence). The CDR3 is CASSNPGLAGGANEQFF. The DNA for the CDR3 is TGTGCCAGTAGTAATCCGGGACTAGCGGGAGGGGCCAATGAGCAGTTCTTC.

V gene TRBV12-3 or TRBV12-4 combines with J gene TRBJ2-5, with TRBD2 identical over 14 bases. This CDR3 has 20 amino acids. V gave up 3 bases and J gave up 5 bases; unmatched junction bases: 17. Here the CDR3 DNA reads TGTGCCAGCAGTTTCACCGGGACTAGCGGGAGAGGGCCCAAGATGGAGACCCAGTACTTC. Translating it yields CASSFTGTSGRGPKMETQYF.

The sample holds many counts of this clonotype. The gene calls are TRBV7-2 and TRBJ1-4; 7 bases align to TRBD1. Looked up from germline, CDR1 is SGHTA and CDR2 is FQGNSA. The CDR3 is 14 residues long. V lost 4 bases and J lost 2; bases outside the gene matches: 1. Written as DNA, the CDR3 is TGTGCCAGCAGCTCGACAGGGACTAATGAAAAACTGTTTTTT. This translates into CASSSTGTNEKLFF.

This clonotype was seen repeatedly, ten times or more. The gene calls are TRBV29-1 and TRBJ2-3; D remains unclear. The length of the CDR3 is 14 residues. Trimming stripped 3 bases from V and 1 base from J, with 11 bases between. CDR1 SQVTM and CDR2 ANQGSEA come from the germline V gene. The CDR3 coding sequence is TGCAGCGTTGACGGGTTAAGTGGCACAGATACGCAGTATTTT. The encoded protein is CSVDGLSGTDTQYF.

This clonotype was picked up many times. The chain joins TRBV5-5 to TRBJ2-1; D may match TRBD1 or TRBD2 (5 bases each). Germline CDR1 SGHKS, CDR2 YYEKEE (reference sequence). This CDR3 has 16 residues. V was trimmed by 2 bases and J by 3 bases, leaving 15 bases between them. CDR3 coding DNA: TGTGCCAGCAGCTTACGGGACCGCCCTAACTACAATGAGCAGTTCTTC. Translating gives CASSLRDRPNYNEQFF.

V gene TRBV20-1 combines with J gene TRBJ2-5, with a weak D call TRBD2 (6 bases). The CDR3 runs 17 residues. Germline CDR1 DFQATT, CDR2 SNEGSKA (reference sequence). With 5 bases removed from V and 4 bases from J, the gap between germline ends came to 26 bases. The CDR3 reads CSASSSAGTQGRETQYF. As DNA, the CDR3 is TGCAGTGCTTCCTCTTCTGCGGGGACTCAGGGTAGAGAGACCCAGTACTTC.

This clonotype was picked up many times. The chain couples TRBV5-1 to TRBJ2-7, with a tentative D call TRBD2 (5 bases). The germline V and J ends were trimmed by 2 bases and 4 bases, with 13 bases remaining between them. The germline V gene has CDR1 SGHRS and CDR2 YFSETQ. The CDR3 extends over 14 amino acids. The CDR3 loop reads CASSLYWTGYEQYF. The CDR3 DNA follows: TGCGCCAGCAGCTTATACTGGACTGGGTACGAGCAGTACTTC.

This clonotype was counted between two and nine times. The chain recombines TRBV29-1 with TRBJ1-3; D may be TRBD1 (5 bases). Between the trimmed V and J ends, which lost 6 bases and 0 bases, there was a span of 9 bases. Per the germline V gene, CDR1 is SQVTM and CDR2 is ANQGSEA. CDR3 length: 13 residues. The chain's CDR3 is CSVSDSSGNTIYF. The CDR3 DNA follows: TGCAGCGTCTCCGACAGCTCTGGAAACACCATATATTTT.

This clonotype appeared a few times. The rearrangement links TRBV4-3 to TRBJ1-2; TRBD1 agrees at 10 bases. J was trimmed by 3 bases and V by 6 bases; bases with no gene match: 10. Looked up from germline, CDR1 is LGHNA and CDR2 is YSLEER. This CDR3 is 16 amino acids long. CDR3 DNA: TGCGCCAGCAGTAAAAACCGGGACAGGGGATACTATGGCTACACCTTC. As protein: CASSKNRDRGYYGYTF.

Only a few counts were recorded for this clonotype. DNA of the CDR3: TGTGCCAGCAGCTCCACGCCTAGCTCTGGAAACACCATATATTTT. Its translation: CASSSTPSSGNTIYF. The chain carries TRBV6-5 and TRBJ1-3; D unresolved. The CDR3 consists of 15 residues. Germline V gives CDR1 MNHEY, CDR2 SVGAGI. Trimming stripped 6 bases from V and 0 bases from J, with 12 bases between.

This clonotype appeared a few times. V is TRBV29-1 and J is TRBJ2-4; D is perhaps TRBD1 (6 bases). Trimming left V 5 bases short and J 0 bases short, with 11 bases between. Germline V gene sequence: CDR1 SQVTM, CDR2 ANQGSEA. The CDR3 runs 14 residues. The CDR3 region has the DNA TGCAGCGTTAGGGGGTCCTTAGCCAAAAACATTCAGTACTTC. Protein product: CSVRGSLAKNIQYF. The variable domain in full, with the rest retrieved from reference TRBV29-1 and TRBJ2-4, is SAVISQKPSRDICQRGTSLTIQCQVDSQVTMMFWYRQQPGQSLTLIATANQGSEATYESGFVIDKFPISRPNLTFSTLTVSNMSPEDSSIYLCSVRGSLAKNIQYFGAGTRLSVL.

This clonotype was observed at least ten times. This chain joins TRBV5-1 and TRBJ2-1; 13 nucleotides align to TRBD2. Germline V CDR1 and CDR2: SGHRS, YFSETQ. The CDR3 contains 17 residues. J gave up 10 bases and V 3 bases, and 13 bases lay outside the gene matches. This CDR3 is CASSSGTSGIPPGEQFF. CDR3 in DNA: TGCGCCAGCAGCTCCGGGACTAGCGGGATCCCCCCGGGGGAGCAGTTCTTC.

Here the CDR3 reads CASSQANQPQHF. As DNA, the CDR3 is TGTGCCAGCAGCCAAGCCAATCAGCCCCAGCATTTT. V is TRBV14 and J is TRBJ1-5; D is unresolved. Germline assignment: CDR1 SGHDN and CDR2 FVKESK. V gave up 1 base and J gave up 3 bases, with 1 base separating them. This CDR3 has 12 amino acids.

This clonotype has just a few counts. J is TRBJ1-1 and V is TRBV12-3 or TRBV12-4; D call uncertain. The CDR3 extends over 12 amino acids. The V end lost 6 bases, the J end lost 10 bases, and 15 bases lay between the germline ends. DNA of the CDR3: TGTGCCAGCAGCTCGTCGGCACTAGGAGCTTTCTTT. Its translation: CASSSSALGAFF.

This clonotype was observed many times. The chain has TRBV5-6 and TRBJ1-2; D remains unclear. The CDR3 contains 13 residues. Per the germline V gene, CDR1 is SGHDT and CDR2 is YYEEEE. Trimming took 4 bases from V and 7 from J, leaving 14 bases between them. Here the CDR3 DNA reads TGTGCCAGCAGCCCATACACCTATCGTGGCTACACCTTC. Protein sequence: CASSPYTYRGYTF. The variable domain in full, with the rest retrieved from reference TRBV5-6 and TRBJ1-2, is DAGVTQSPTHLIKTRGQQVTLRCSPKSGHDTVSWYQQALGQGPQFIFQYYEEEERQRGNFPDRFSGHQFPNYSSELNVNALLLGDSALYLCASSPYTYRGYTFGSGTRLTVV.

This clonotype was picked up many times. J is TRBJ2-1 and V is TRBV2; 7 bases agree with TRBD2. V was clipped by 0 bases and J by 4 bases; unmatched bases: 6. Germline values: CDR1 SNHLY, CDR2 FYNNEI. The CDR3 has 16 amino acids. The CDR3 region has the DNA TGTGCCAGCAGTGAAGCTAGTACTAGCGCGTACAATGAGCAGTTCTTC. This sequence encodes CASSEASTSAYNEQFF.

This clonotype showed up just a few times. The CDR3 bases are TGTGCCAGCAGCCCAACAGGGACTCGGGGCGGCTACACCTTC. Protein product: CASSPTGTRGGYTF. The V call is TRBV7-2, the J call TRBJ1-2, with a tentative D call TRBD1 (6 bases). Trimming left V 5 bases short and J 8 bases short, with 18 bases between. The CDR3 has 14 residues. Per germline, CDR1 SGHTA and CDR2 FQGNSA. Together with reference TRBV7-2 and TRBJ1-2, the CDR3 gives the full variable domain: GAGVSQSPSNKVTEKGKDVELRCDPISGHTALYWYRQSLGQGLEFLIYFQGNSAPDKSGLPSDRFSAERTGGSVSTLTIQRTQQEDSAVYLCASSPTGTRGGYTFGSGTRLTVV.

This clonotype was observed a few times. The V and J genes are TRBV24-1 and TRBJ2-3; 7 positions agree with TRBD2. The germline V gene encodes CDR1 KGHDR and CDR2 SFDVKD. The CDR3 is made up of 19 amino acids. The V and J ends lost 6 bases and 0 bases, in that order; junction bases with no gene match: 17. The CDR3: CATSSTKREAQASTDTQYF. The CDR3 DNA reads TGTGCCACCAGTTCGACGAAGCGGGAAGCCCAAGCTAGCACAGATACGCAGTATTTT.

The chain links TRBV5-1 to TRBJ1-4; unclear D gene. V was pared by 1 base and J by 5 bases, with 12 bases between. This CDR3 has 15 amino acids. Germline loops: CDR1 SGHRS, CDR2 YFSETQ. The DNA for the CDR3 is TGCGCCAGCAGCTTGCGGCCCAGTTCGAATGAAAAACTGTTTTTT. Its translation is CASSLRPSSNEKLFF.